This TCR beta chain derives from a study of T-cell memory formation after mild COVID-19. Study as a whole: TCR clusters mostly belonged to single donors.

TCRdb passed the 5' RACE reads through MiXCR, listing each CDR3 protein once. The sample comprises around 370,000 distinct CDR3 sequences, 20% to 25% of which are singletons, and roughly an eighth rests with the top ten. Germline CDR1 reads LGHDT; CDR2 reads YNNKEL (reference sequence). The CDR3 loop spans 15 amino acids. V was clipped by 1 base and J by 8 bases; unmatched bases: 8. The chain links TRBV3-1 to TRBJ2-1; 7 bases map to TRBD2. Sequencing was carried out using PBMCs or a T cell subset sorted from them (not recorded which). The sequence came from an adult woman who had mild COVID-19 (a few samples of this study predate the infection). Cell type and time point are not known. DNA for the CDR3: TGTGCCAGCAGCCAAGCGGGACTAAAAAGAGATGAGCAGTTCTTC. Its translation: CASSQAGLKRDEQFF.